This TCR beta chain was retrieved from a study of blood T cell repertoires in COVID-19. Study summary: Collection of acute and convalescent COVID-19 samples took place in the United States, Italy and Spain. T cells, B-cell-depleted T cells, or PBMCs supplied cDNA or gDNA.

Original processing methods: Amplification of reference gene primers provided the estimated nucleated cell counts. Generated by immunoSEQ multiplex PCR, the TCRdb table keeps only in-frame clones and is missing some. D and trimming come from the DNA, and the V and J calls and clone size come from that table. The sample holds under 35,000 clones; around 89% are singletons and the top ten take roughly 6%. The germline gives CDR1 SQVTM, CDR2 ANQGSEA. The CDR3 contains 12 residues. Trimming pared 6 bases from V and 1 base from J, leaving 7 bases between. This clone was detected only a few times. Sequenced sample: peripheral blood. This receptor was taken from a human donor in a cohort sampled during active COVID-19. J is TRBJ1-5 and V is TRBV29-1; D not resolved. CDR3 coding DNA: TGCAGCGTGGGAGGGAGCAATCAGCCCCAGCATTTT. Residues: CSVGGSNQPQHF.